A selection of T cell receptor beta chains follows, all from one sample in a study of blood T cell repertoires in COVID-19. Assay: immunoSEQ multiplex PCR; the TCRdb copy retains only in-frame clones and omits some. Seen here are around 100,000 clones, approximately 62% observed once, and the top ten hold roughly 6.2%. Material: peripheral blood. These TCRs come from an elderly man with acute or convalescent COVID-19. CDR3s include the opening cysteine and the closing phenylalanine or tryptophan. Fields, in order: V gene, clone size, J gene, D gene, CDR3 protein, CDR3 DNA. The D gene is left open where the match is weak. Rows may omit the clone size; those that give it use once, few, many or a size class.

v_gene: TRBV10-2; abundance: few; j_gene: TRBJ2-3; d_gene: TRBD2; CDR3aa: CASGWTRGDTQYF; CDR3nt: TGCGCCAGCGGCTGGACTAGGGGAGATACGCAGTATTTT
v_gene: TRBV5-1; abundance: .; j_gene: TRBJ1-1; d_gene: .; CDR3aa: CASSLQHRNTEAFF; CDR3nt: TGCGCCAGCAGCCTTCAACACCGGAACACTGAAGCTTTCTTT
v_gene: TRBV27; abundance: .; j_gene: TRBJ1-1; d_gene: TRBD1; CDR3aa: CASSLEGDRGLTEAFF; CDR3nt: TGTGCCAGCAGTTTAGAGGGGGACAGGGGGCTCACTGAAGCTTTCTTT
v_gene: TRBV28; abundance: .; j_gene: TRBJ1-3; d_gene: .; CDR3aa: CASSSPGGRAGNTIYF; CDR3nt: TGTGCCAGCAGTTCCCCCGGGGGGCGGGCGGGAAACACCATATATTTT
v_gene: TRBV27; abundance: .; j_gene: TRBJ2-7; d_gene: TRBD1; CDR3aa: CANRDRDYEQYF; CDR3nt: TGTGCCAATCGGGACAGAGATTACGAGCAGTACTTC
v_gene: TRBV4-2; abundance: .; j_gene: TRBJ2-3; d_gene: TRBD2; CDR3aa: CASSQDPTSGRTDTQYF; CDR3nt: TGTGCCAGCAGCCAAGACCCAACTAGCGGGAGGACAGATACGCAGTATTTT
v_gene: TRBV19; abundance: .; j_gene: TRBJ2-2; d_gene: .; CDR3aa: CASNRRGGELFF; CDR3nt: TGTGCCAGTAACAGGCGGGGCGGGGAGCTGTTTTTT
v_gene: TRBV28; abundance: .; j_gene: TRBJ2-2; d_gene: TRBD2; CDR3aa: CASSSGLAAGELFF; CDR3nt: TGTGCCAGCAGTTCGGGACTAGCGGCAGGGGAGCTGTTTTTT
v_gene: TRBV6-2/TRBV6-3; abundance: once; j_gene: TRBJ2-7; d_gene: TRBD2; CDR3aa: CASSYSILQLAGESSYEQYF; CDR3nt: TGTGCCAGCAGTTACTCGATTCTCCAACTAGCGGGAGAGAGCTCCTACGAGCAGTACTTC
v_gene: TRBV28; abundance: once; j_gene: TRBJ1-6; d_gene: .; CDR3aa: CASSGEGYGTNSPLHF; CDR3nt: TGTGCCAGCAGTGGGGAGGGATACGGGACTAATTCACCCCTCCACTTT
v_gene: TRBV7-2; abundance: .; j_gene: TRBJ2-5; d_gene: .; CDR3aa: CASSTPTVQETQYF; CDR3nt: TGTGCCAGCAGCACCCCGACAGTACAAGAGACCCAGTACTTC
v_gene: TRBV7-2; abundance: few; j_gene: TRBJ2-1; d_gene: TRBD2; CDR3aa: CASSLSLASGRFYNEQFF; CDR3nt: TGTGCCAGCAGCTTAAGTCTGGCTAGCGGGAGGTTTTACAATGAGCAGTTCTTC
v_gene: TRBV5-4; abundance: .; j_gene: TRBJ2-1; d_gene: TRBD2; CDR3aa: CASSSSGNAYNEQFF; CDR3nt: TGTGCCAGCAGCTCTAGCGGGAATGCCTACAATGAGCAGTTCTTC
v_gene: TRBV4-1; abundance: .; j_gene: TRBJ2-5; d_gene: .; CDR3aa: CASSQELGRGRQETQYF; CDR3nt: TGCGCCAGCAGCCAAGAGCTCGGCAGGGGAAGGCAAGAGACCCAGTACTTC
v_gene: TRBV2; abundance: .; j_gene: TRBJ2-5; d_gene: TRBD1; CDR3aa: CASSASEEQGTWGQETQYF; CDR3nt: TGTGCCAGCAGTGCCTCAGAAGAACAGGGGACGTGGGGGCAAGAGACCCAGTACTTC
v_gene: TRBV9; abundance: .; j_gene: TRBJ2-3; d_gene: .; CDR3aa: CASSVNPGGGTDTQYF; CDR3nt: TGTGCCAGCAGCGTTAATCCCGGGGGAGGCACAGATACGCAGTATTTT
v_gene: TRBV7-9; abundance: .; j_gene: TRBJ2-1; d_gene: TRBD2; CDR3aa: CASSSPLAGALQFF; CDR3nt: TGTGCCAGCAGCTCCCCACTAGCGGGAGCCTTGCAGTTCTTC
v_gene: TRBV6-6; abundance: .; j_gene: TRBJ2-2; d_gene: .; CDR3aa: CASRPQGNANTGELFF; CDR3nt: TGTGCCAGCAGGCCTCAGGGAAACGCGAACACCGGGGAGCTGTTTTTT
v_gene: TRBV7-2; abundance: .; j_gene: TRBJ2-3; d_gene: .; CDR3aa: CASSPGWGRSTDTQYF; CDR3nt: TGTGCCAGCAGCCCAGGGTGGGGCCGGAGCACAGATACGCAGTATTTT
v_gene: TRBV28; abundance: .; j_gene: TRBJ1-1; d_gene: TRBD1; CDR3aa: CASSLGTGGITEAFF; CDR3nt: TGTGCCAGCAGTCTAGGGACAGGGGGGATTACTGAAGCTTTCTTT
v_gene: TRBV19; abundance: many; j_gene: TRBJ1-1; d_gene: .; CDR3aa: CASSPLRGNTEAFF; CDR3nt: TGTGCCAGTAGTCCGCTTCGGGGGAACACTGAAGCTTTCTTT
v_gene: TRBV27; abundance: .; j_gene: TRBJ2-2; d_gene: TRBD2; CDR3aa: CASSLASGRITGELFF; CDR3nt: TGTGCCAGCAGTTTGGCGAGCGGGAGAATCACCGGGGAGCTGTTTTTT
v_gene: TRBV6-2/TRBV6-3; abundance: .; j_gene: TRBJ1-1; d_gene: .; CDR3aa: CASSYGRKTTEAFF; CDR3nt: TGTGCCAGCAGTTACGGCAGAAAGACTACTGAAGCTTTCTTT
v_gene: TRBV11-1; abundance: few; j_gene: TRBJ2-3; d_gene: .; CDR3aa: CASSLAMDSGTTDTQYF; CDR3nt: TGTGCCAGCAGCTTAGCCATGGATAGCGGCACCACAGATACGCAGTATTTT
v_gene: TRBV27; abundance: .; j_gene: TRBJ1-5; d_gene: .; CDR3aa: CASSLRGIGQPQHF; CDR3nt: TGTGCCAGCAGTTTAAGAGGAATCGGTCAGCCCCAGCATTTT
v_gene: TRBV20-1; abundance: .; j_gene: TRBJ1-2; d_gene: .; CDR3aa: CSARPSDGYTF; CDR3nt: TGCAGTGCCAGACCGTCCGATGGCTACACCTTC
v_gene: TRBV3-1/TRBV3-2; abundance: .; j_gene: TRBJ2-5; d_gene: TRBD1; CDR3aa: CASSQDGQATGTQYF; CDR3nt: TGTGCCAGCAGCCAAGATGGACAGGCGACGGGGACCCAGTACTTC
v_gene: TRBV5-6; abundance: few; j_gene: TRBJ2-2; d_gene: TRBD1; CDR3aa: CASSLGQVFGELFF; CDR3nt: TGTGCCAGCAGCTTAGGACAGGTATTCGGGGAGCTGTTTTTT
v_gene: TRBV5-1; abundance: few; j_gene: TRBJ2-7; d_gene: TRBD2; CDR3aa: CASSLALAGDEQYF; CDR3nt: TGCGCCAGCAGCTTGGCGCTAGCGGGTGACGAGCAGTACTTC
v_gene: TRBV7-8; abundance: .; j_gene: TRBJ2-5; d_gene: TRBD1; CDR3aa: CASSTTGVGETQYF; CDR3nt: TGTGCCAGCAGCACCACAGGGGTTGGGGAGACCCAGTACTTC
v_gene: TRBV5-4; abundance: .; j_gene: TRBJ2-7; d_gene: TRBD2; CDR3aa: CASSLAGGTQYEQYF; CDR3nt: TGTGCCAGCAGCTTGGCCGGGGGGACCCAGTACGAGCAGTACTTC
v_gene: TRBV4-1; abundance: .; j_gene: TRBJ2-1; d_gene: .; CDR3aa: CASSHPGTHQFF; CDR3nt: TGCGCCAGCAGCCACCCCGGGACTCATCAGTTCTTC
v_gene: TRBV15; abundance: .; j_gene: TRBJ2-1; d_gene: TRBD2; CDR3aa: CATSKTGTSDYEQFF; CDR3nt: TGTGCCACCAGCAAAACCGGGACTAGCGATTATGAGCAGTTCTTC
v_gene: TRBV30; abundance: .; j_gene: TRBJ2-1; d_gene: .; CDR3aa: CAWSGRRDEQFF; CDR3nt: TGTGCCTGGAGCGGGAGAAGGGATGAGCAGTTCTTC
v_gene: TRBV13; abundance: .; j_gene: TRBJ2-7; d_gene: .; CDR3aa: CASSFPGTYEQYF; CDR3nt: TGTGCCAGCAGCTTTCCCGGTACCTACGAGCAGTACTTC
v_gene: TRBV18; abundance: .; j_gene: TRBJ2-6; d_gene: .; CDR3aa: CASSPNFSGANVLTF; CDR3nt: TGTGCCAGCTCACCAAACTTCTCTGGGGCCAACGTCCTGACTTTC
v_gene: TRBV6-5; abundance: .; j_gene: TRBJ2-7; d_gene: TRBD1; CDR3aa: CASRLHGDRTYEQYF; CDR3nt: TGTGCCAGCAGATTACATGGGGACAGGACCTACGAGCAGTACTTC
v_gene: TRBV30; abundance: .; j_gene: TRBJ2-1; d_gene: .; CDR3aa: CAWSLTDGEFF; CDR3nt: TGTGCCTGGAGTCTGACTGACGGGGAGTTCTTC
v_gene: TRBV19; abundance: .; j_gene: TRBJ1-5; d_gene: .; CDR3aa: CASSEQSNQPQHF; CDR3nt: TGTGCCAGTAGTGAACAGAGTAATCAGCCCCAGCATTTT
v_gene: TRBV5-1; abundance: .; j_gene: TRBJ2-1; d_gene: TRBD2; CDR3aa: CASRPGLAEYNEQFF; CDR3nt: TGCGCCAGCAGACCGGGACTAGCGGAATACAATGAGCAGTTCTTC
v_gene: TRBV5-4; abundance: .; j_gene: TRBJ1-1; d_gene: TRBD1; CDR3aa: CASSMELSRTGRINTEAFF; CDR3nt: TGTGCCAGCAGTATGGAACTGAGCCGGACAGGCCGGATCAACACTGAAGCTTTCTTT
v_gene: TRBV7-2; abundance: .; j_gene: TRBJ2-3; d_gene: TRBD2; CDR3aa: CASSLSGTRGTDTQYF; CDR3nt: TGTGCCAGCAGCTTAAGCGGGACTAGAGGGACAGATACGCAGTATTTT
v_gene: TRBV7-2; abundance: .; j_gene: TRBJ2-7; d_gene: TRBD2; CDR3aa: CASSLGVSGRGEQYF; CDR3nt: TGTGCCAGCAGCTTAGGTGTTAGCGGGAGAGGAGAGCAGTACTTC